This TCR beta chain was recovered during a study of control samples from healthy donors and cancer patients. Assay: immunoSEQ multiplex PCR; the TCRdb copy retains only in-frame clones and omits some. The data show some 100,000 clones, with about 80% seen just once and 10% held by the top ten. The sequence derives from a woman in her thirties in good health. What was sequenced was blood.

The CDR3 DNA follows: TGTGCCAGCAGCCCGGGCTCCTACAATGAGCAGTTCTTC. Translated: CASSPGSYNEQFF. The genes are TRBV9 and TRBJ2-1; D call uncertain. Germline V lookup: CDR1 SGDLS, CDR2 YYNGEE. CDR3 length equals 13 residues. V gave up 4 bases and J gave up 0 bases, with 5 bases separating them.